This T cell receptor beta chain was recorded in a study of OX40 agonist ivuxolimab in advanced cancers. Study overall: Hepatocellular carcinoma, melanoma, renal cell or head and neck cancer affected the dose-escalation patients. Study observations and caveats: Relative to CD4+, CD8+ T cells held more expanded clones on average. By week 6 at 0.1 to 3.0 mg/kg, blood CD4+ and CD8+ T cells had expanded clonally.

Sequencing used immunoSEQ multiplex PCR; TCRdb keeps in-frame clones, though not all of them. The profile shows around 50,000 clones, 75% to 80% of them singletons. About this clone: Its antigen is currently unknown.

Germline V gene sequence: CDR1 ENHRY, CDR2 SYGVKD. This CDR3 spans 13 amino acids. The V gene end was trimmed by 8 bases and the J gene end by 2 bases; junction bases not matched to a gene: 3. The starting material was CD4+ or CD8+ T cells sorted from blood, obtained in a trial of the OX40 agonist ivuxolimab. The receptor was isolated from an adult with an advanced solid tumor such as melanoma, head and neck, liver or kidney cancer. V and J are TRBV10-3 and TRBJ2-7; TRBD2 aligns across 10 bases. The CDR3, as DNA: TGTGCCATCCTAGCGGGAGAGACCTACGAGCAGTACTTC. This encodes CAILAGETYEQYF.